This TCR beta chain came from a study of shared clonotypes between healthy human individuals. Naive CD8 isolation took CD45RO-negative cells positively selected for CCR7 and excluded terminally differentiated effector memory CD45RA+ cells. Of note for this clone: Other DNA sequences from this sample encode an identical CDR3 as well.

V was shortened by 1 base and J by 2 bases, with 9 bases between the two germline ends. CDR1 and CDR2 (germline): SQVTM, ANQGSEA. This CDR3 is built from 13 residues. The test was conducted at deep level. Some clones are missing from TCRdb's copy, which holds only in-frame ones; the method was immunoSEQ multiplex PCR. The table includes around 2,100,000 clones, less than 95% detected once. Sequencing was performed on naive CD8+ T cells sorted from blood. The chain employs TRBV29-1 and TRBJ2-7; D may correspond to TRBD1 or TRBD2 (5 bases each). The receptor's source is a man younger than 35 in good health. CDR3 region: CSVEGGTTYEQYF. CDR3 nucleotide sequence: TGCAGCGTTGAAGGTGGGACCACCTACGAGCAGTACTTC.